This T cell receptor beta chain was documented in a study of STAT5B mutations in CD4+ large granular lymphocyte leukemia. Here immunoSEQ multiplex PCR was the method, and the copy in TCRdb shows in-frame clones only, minus some. The table includes around 33,000 clones, 81% detected once. In its sample, this clone was seen once. The germline V gene has CDR1 SNHLY and CDR2 FYNNEI. The CDR3 extends over 15 amino acids. Trimming took 7 bases from V and 2 from J, leaving 16 bases between them. Sequenced sample: CD4+ T cells from blood buffy coats. V is TRBV2 and J is TRBJ2-3; either TRBD1 or TRBD2 may supply D (6 bases each). The receptor's source is a human donor in good health. The CDR3 bases are TGTGCCAGCACCAATACCGGGGGCCCCACAGATACGCAGTATTTT. Its translation: CASTNTGGPTDTQYF.